This T cell receptor beta chain was documented in a study of cytomegalovirus exposure and HLA in healthy donors. Across the whole study: The study placed 70% to 90% of its approximately 400 genotyped donors in the Caucasian-associated ancestry cluster.

As to this clone: Its antigen is not known.

Broader study findings: Researchers reported in a later analysis that a missense DCLRE1C variant was tied to TCR beta V- and J-gene trimming.

A multiplex PCR was run with 60 Vbeta primers and 13 Jbeta primers. Method: immunoSEQ multiplex PCR; TCRdb's copy keeps in-frame clones and lacks some. The table lists around 150,000 clones, less than 85% of them singletons. Donors likely had unrecorded immune exposures despite being nominally healthy when sampled. The source material was PBMCs. The TCR sequence derives from a man aged 55 to 70 in good health and CMV-seronegative.

CDR3 loop: CASSWGLAGRQETQYF. Written as DNA, the CDR3 is TGTGCCAGCAGCTGGGGACTAGCGGGGCGGCAAGAGACCCAGTACTTC. The V call is TRBV7-2, the J call TRBJ2-5; 13 bases fit TRBD2. Germline CDR1 and CDR2: SGHTA and FQGNSA. The CDR3 spans 16 residues. With 4 bases clipped from V and 2 bases from J, the junction kept 4 bases outside the gene matches.